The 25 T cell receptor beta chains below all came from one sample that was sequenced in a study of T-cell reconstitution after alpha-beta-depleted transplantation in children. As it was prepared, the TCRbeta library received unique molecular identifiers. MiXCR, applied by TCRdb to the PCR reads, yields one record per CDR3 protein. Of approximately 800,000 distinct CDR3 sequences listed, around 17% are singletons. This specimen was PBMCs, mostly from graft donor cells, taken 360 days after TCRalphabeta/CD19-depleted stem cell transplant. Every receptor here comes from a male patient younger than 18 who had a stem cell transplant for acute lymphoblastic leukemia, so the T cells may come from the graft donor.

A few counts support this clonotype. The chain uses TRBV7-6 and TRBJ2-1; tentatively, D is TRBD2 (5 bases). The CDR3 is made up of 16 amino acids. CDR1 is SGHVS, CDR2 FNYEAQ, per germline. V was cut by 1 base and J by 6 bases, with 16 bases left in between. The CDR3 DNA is TGTGCCAGCAGCTTAGGGGTCCGACTAACTAGCAATGAGCAGTTCTTC. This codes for CASSLGVRLTSNEQFF. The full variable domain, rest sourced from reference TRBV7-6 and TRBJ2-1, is GAGVSQSPRYKVTKRGQDVALRCDPISGHVSLYWYRQALGQGPEFLTYFNYEAQQDKSGLPNDRFSAERPEGSISTLTIQRTEQRDSAMYRCASSLGVRLTSNEQFFGPGTRLTVL.

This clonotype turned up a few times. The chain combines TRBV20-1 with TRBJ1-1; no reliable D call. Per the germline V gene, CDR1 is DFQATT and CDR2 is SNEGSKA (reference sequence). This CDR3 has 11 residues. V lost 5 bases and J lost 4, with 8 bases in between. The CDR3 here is CSAVPGTEAFF. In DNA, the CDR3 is TGCAGTGCTGTCCCCGGCACTGAAGCTTTCTTT.

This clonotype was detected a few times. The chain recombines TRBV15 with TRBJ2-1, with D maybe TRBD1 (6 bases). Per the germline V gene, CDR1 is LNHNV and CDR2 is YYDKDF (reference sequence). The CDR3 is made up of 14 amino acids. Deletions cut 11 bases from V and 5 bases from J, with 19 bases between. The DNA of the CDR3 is TGTGCCTCAGGGGCACAGGCTCCTAACAATGAGCAGTTCTTC. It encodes CASGAQAPNNEQFF.

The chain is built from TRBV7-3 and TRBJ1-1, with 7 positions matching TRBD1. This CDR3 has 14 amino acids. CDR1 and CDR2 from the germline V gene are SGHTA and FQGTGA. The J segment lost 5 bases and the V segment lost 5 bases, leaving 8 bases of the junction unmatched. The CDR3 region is CASSVGQAGTEAFF. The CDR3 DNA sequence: TGTGCCAGCAGCGTCGGACAGGCGGGGACTGAAGCTTTCTTT.

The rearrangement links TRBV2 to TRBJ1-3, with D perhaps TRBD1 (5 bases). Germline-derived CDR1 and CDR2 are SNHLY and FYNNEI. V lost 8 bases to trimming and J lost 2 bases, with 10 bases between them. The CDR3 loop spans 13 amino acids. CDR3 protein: CASFRGPGNTIYF. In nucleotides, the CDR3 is TGTGCCAGCTTCCGGGGCCCTGGAAACACCATATATTTT.

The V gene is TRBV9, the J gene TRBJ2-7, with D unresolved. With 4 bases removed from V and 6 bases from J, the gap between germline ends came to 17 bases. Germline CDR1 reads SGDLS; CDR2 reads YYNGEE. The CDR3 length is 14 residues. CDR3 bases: TGTGCCAGCAGCTCCCGGGTCTCCTCTTCCGAGCAGTACTTC. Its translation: CASSSRVSSSEQYF.

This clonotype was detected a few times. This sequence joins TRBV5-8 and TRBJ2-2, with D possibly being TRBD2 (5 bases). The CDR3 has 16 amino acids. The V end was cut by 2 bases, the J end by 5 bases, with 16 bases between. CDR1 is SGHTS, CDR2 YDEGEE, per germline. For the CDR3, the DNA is TGTGCCAGCAGCTTATGGGAGTTCCTAAGGACCGGGGAGCTGTTTTTT. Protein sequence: CASSLWEFLRTGELFF.

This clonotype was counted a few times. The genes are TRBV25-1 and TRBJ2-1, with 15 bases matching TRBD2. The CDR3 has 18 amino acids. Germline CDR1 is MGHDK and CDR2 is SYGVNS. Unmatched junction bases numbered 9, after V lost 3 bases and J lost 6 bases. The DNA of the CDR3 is TGTGCCAGCAGTGACCCCGGACTAGCGGGAGGGCCGATCAATGAGCAGTTCTTC. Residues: CASSDPGLAGGPINEQFF.

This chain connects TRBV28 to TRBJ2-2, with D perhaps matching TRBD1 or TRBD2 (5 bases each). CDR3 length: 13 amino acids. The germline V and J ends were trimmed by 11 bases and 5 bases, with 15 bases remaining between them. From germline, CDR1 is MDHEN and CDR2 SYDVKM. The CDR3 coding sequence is TGTGCCGGGGCCATATGGGGGACCGGGGAGCTGTTTTTT. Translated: CAGAIWGTGELFF.

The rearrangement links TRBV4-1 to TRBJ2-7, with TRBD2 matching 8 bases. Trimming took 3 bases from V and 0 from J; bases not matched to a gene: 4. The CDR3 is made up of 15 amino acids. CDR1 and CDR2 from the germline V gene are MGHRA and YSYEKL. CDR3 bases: TGCGCCAGCAGCCAGGTACTAGCGGTCTCCTACGAGCAGTACTTC. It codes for CASSQVLAVSYEQYF.

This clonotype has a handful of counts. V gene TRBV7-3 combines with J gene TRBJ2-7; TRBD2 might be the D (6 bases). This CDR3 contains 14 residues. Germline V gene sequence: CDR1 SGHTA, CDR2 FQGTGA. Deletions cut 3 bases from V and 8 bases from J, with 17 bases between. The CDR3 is CASSFSLAVGKQYF. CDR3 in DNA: TGTGCCAGCAGCTTCTCCTTAGCGGTGGGGAAGCAGTACTTC.

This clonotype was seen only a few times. The CDR3 here is CASTPSEHYEQYF. In DNA, the CDR3 is TGTGCCAGCACCCCCTCAGAACACTACGAGCAGTACTTC. J is TRBJ2-7 and V is TRBV6-2 or TRBV6-3; D call uncertain. The CDR3 has 13 residues. The V gene lost 7 bases and the J gene lost 3 bases, with 13 bases spanning the gap. CDR1 is MNHEY and CDR2 is SVGEGT in the germline V gene.

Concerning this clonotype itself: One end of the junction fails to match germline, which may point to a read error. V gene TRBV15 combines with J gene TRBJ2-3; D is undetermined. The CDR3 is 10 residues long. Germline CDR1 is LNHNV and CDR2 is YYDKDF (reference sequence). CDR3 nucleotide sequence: TGTGCCACCAGCAGAGATACGCAGTATTTT. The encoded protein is CATSRDTQYF. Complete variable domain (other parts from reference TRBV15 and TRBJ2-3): DAMVIQNPRYQVTQFGKPVTLSCSQTLNHNVMYWYQQKSSQAPKLLFHYYDKDFNNEADTPDNFQSRRPNTSFCFLDIRSPGLGDTAMYLCATSRDTQYFGPGTRLTVL.

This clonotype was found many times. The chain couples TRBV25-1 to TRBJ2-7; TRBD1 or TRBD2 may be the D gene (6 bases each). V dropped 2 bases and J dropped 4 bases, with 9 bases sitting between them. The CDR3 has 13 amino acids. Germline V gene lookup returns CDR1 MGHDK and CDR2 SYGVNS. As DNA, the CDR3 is TGTGCCAGCAGTGAAGGGGGGCGTTACGAGCAGTACTTC. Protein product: CASSEGGRYEQYF.

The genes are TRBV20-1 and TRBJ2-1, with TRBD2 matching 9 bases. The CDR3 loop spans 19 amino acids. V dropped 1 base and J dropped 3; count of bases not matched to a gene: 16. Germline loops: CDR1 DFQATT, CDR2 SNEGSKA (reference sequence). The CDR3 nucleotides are TGCAGTGCTAGAGTGAGACTAGCGGAACTAGTAATGGGCTACAATGAGCAGTTCTTC. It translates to CSARVRLAELVMGYNEQFF.

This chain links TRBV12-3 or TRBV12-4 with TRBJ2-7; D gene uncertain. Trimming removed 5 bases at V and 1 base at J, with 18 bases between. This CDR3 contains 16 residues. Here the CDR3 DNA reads TGTGCCAGCAGTACCCGACCCGAGACTTTTTCCTACGAGCAGTACTTC. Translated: CASSTRPETFSYEQYF.

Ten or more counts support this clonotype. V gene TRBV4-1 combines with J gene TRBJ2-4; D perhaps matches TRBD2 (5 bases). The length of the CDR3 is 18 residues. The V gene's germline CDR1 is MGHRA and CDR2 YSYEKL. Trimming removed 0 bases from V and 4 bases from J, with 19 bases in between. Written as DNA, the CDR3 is TGCGCCAGCAGCCAAGATAAGGGCAGGCGGGTATTAAAAAACATTCAGTACTTC. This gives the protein CASSQDKGRRVLKNIQYF.

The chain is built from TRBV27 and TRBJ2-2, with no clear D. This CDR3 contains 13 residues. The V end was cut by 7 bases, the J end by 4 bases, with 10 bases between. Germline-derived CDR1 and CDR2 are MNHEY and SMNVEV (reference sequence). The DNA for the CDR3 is TGTGCCAGCACCCCGTCGCCCACCGGGGAGCTGTTTTTT. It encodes CASTPSPTGELFF.

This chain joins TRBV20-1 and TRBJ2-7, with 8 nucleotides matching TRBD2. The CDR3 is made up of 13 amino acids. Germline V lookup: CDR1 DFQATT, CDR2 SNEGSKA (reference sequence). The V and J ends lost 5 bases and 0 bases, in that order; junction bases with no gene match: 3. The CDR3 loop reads CSAAGTSSYEQYF. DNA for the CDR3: TGCAGTGCTGCCGGGACTAGCTCCTACGAGCAGTACTTC.

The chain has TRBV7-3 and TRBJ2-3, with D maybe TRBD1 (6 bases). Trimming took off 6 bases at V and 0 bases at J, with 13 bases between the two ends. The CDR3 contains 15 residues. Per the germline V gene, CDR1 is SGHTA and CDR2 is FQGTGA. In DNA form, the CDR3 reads TGTGCCAGCAGTTACCAGGGGCTAAGCACAGATACGCAGTATTTT. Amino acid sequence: CASSYQGLSTDTQYF. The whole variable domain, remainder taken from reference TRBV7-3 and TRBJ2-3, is GAGVSQTPSNKVTEKGKYVELRCDPISGHTALYWYRQSLGQGPEFLIYFQGTGAADDSGLPNDRFFAVRPEGSVSTLKIQRTERGDSAVYLCASSYQGLSTDTQYFGPGTRLTVL.

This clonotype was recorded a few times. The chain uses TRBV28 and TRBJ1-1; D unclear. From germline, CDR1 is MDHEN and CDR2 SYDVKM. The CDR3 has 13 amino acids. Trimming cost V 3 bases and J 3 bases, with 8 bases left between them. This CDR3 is CASSLDEDTEAFF. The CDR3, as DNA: TGTGCCAGCAGTTTGGATGAGGACACTGAAGCTTTCTTT.

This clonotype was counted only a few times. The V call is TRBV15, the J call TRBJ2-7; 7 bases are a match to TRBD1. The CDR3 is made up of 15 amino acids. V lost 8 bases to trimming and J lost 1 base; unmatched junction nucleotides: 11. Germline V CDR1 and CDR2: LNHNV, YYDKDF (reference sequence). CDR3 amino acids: CATQPGTDPSYEQYF. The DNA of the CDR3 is TGTGCCACCCAGCCGGGGACAGACCCATCCTACGAGCAGTACTTC.

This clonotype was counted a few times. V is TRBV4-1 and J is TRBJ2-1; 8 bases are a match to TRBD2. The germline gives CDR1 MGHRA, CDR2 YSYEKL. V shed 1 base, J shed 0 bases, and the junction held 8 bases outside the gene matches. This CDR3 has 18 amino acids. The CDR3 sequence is CASSQVLAGFSSYNEQFF. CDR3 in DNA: TGCGCCAGCAGCCAAGTGCTAGCGGGTTTCAGCTCCTACAATGAGCAGTTCTTC.

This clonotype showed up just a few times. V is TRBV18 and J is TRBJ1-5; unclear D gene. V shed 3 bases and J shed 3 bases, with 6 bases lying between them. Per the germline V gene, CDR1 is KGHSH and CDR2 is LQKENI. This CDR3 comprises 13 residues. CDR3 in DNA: TGTGCCAGCTCACCTGACTTCAATCAGCCCCAGCATTTT. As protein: CASSPDFNQPQHF.

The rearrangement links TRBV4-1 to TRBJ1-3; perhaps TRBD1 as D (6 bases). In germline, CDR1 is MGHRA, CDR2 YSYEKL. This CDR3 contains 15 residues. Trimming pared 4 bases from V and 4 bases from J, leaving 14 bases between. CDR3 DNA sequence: TGCGCCAGCAGCCGCAGGGGATTAGAGGGAAACACCATATATTTT. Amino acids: CASSRRGLEGNTIYF.